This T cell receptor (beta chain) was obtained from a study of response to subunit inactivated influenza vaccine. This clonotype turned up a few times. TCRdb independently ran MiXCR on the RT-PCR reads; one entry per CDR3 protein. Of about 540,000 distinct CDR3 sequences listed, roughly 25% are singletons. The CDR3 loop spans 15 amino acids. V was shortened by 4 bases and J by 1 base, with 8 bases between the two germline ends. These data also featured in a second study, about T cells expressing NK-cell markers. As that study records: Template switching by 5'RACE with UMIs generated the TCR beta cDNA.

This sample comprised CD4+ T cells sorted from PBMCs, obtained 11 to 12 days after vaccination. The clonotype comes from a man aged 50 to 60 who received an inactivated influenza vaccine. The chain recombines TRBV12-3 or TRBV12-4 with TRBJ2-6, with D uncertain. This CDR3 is CASSSELSGANVLTF. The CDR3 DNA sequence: TGTGCCAGCAGTTCGGAACTTTCTGGGGCCAACGTCCTGACTTTC.